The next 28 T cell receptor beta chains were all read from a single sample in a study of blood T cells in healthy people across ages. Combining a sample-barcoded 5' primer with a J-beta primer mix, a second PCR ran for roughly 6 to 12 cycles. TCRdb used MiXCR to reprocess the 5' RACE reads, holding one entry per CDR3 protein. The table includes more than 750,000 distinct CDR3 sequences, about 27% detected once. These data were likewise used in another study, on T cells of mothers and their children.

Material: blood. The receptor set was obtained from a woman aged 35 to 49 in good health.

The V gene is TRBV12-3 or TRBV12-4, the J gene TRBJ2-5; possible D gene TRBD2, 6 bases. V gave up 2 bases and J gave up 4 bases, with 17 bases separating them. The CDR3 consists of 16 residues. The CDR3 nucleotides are TGTGCCAGCAGTTTAACTCCAGGGAGGCATGGAGAGACCCAGTACTTC. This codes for CASSLTPGRHGETQYF.

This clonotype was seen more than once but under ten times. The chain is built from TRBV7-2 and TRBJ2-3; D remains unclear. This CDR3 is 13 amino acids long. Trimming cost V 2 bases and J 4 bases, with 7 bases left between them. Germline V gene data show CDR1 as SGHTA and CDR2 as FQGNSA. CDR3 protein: CASSLQRPDTQYF. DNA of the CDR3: TGTGCCAGCAGCTTACAGAGGCCAGATACGCAGTATTTT.

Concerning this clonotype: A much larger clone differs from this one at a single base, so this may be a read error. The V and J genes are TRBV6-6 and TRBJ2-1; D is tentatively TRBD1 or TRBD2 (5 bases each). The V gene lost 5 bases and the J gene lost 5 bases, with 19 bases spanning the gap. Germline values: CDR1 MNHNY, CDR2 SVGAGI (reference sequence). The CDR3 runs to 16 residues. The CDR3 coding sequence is TGTGCCAGCAGTGTCATCGGGGCACGCGCCGACAATGAGCAGTTCTTC. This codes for CASSVIGARADNEQFF.

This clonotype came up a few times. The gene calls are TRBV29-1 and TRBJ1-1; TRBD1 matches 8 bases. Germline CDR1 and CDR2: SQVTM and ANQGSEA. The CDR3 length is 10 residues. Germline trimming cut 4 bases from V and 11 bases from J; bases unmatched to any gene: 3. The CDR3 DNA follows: TGCAGCGTTGTGACAGGGGTGGCTTTCTTT. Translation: CSVVTGVAFF.

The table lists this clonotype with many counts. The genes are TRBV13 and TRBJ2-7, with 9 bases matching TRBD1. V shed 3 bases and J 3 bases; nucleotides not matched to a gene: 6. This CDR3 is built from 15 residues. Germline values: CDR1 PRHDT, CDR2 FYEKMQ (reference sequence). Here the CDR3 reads CASSLWGQGIYEQYF. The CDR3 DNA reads TGTGCCAGCAGCTTGTGGGGACAGGGTATCTACGAGCAGTACTTC.

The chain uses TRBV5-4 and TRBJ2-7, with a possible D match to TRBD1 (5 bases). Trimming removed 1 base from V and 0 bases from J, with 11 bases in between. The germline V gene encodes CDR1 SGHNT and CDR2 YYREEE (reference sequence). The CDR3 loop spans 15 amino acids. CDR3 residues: CASSLPGMPSYEQYF. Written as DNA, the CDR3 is TGTGCCAGCAGCTTGCCAGGGATGCCCTCCTACGAGCAGTACTTC.

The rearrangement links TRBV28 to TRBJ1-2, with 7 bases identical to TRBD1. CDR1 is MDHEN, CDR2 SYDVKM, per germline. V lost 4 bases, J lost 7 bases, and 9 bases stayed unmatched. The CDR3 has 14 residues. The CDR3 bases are TGTGCCAGCAGTTCGGGACAGCGCCGGGGTGGCTACACCTTC. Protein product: CASSSGQRRGGYTF.

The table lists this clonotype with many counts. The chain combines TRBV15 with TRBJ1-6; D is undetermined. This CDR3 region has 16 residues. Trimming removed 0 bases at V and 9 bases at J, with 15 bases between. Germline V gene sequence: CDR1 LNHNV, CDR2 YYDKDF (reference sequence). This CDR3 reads CATSRDRAGLGSPLHF. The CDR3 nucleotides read TGTGCCACCAGCAGAGATCGGGCAGGCTTAGGTTCACCCCTCCACTTT. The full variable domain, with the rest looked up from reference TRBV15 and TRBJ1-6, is DAMVIQNPRYQVTQFGKPVTLSCSQTLNHNVMYWYQQKSSQAPKLLFHYYDKDFNNEADTPDNFQSRRPNTSFCFLDIRSPGLGDTAMYLCATSRDRAGLGSPLHFGNGTRLTVT.

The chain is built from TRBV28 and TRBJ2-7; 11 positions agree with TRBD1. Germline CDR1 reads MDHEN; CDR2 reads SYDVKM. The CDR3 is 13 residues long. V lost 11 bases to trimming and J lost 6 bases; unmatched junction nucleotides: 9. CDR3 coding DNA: TGTGCCGGCCGGACAGGGGGCACGGGCGAGCAGTACTTC. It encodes CAGRTGGTGEQYF.

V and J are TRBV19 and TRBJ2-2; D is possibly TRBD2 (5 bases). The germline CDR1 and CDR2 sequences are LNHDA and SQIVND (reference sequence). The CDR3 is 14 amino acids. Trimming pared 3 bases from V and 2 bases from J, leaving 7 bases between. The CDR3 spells CASSIGKNTGELFF. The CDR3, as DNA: TGTGCCAGTAGTATCGGGAAAAACACCGGGGAGCTGTTTTTT.

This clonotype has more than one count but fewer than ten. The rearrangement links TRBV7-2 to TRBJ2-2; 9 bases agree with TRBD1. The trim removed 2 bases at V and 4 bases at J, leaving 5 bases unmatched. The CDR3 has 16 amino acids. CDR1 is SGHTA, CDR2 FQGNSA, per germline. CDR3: CASSLSGQGRTGELFF. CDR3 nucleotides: TGTGCCAGCAGCTTATCGGGACAGGGACGCACCGGGGAGCTGTTTTTT.

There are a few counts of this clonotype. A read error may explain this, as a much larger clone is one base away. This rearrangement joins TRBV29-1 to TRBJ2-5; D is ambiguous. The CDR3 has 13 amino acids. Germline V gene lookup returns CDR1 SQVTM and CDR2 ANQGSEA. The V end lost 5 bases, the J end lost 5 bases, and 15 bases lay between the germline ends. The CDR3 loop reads CSVWTRHGETQYF. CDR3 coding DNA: TGCAGCGTTTGGACCCGCCATGGGGAGACCCAGTACTTC. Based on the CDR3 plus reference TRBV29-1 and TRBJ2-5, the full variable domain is SAVISQKPSRDICQRGTSLTIQCQVDSQVTMMFWYRQQPGQSLTLIATANQGSEATYESGFVIDKFPISRPNLTFSTLTVSNMSPEDSSIYLCSVWTRHGETQYFGPGTRLLVL.

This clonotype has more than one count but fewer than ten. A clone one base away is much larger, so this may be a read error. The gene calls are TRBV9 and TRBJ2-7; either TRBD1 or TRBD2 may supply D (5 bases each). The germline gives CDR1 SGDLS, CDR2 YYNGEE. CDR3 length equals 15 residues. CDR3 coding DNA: TGTGCCAGCAGCGTCGCGCGAGGTGGGGGAGACGAGCGGTACTTC. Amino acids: CASSVARGGGDERYF.

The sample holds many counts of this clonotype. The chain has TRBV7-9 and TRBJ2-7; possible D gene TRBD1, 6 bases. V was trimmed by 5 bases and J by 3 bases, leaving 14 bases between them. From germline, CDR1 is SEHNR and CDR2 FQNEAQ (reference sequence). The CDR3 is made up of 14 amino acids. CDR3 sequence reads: CASSAYREFYEQYF. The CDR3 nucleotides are TGTGCCAGCAGCGCCTACAGGGAATTCTACGAGCAGTACTTC.

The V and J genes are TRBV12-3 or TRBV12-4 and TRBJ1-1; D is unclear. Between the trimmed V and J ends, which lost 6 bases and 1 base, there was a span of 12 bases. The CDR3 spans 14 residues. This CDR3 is CASSPRRWNTEAFF. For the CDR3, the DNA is TGTGCCAGCAGCCCCCGACGTTGGAACACTGAAGCTTTCTTT.

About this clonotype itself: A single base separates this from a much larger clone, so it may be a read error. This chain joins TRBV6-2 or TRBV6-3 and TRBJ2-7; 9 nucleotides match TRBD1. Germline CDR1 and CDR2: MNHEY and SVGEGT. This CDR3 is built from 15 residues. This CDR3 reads CASGDRDRVSYGQYF. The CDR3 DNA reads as TGTGCCAGCGGAGACCGGGACAGGGTCTCCTACGGGCAGTACTTC.

The CDR3, as DNA: TGCAGTGCCATGGAGAGGACGCGGAATGAGCAGTTCTTC. Translation gives CSAMERTRNEQFF. V is TRBV20-1 and J is TRBJ2-1, with no clear D. The V end was cut by 6 bases, the J end by 7 bases, with 16 bases between. This CDR3 is built from 13 residues. From germline, CDR1 is DFQATT and CDR2 SNEGSKA (reference sequence).

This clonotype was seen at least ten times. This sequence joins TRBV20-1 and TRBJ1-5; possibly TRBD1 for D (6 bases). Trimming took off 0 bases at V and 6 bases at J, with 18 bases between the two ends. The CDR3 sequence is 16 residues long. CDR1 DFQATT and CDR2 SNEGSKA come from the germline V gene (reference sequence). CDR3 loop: CSAREDPDRASQPQHF. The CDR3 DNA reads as TGCAGTGCTAGAGAGGATCCGGACAGAGCCTCTCAGCCCCAGCATTTT.

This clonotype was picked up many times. DNA for the CDR3: TGTGCCAGCAGTTACGGGTCGGTTAATGAAAAACTGTTTTTT. This translates into CASSYGSVNEKLFF. The chain uses TRBV6-5 and TRBJ1-4; D call uncertain. Trimming took 2 bases from V and 4 from J, leaving 8 bases between them. The CDR3 is made up of 14 amino acids. From germline, CDR1 is MNHEY and CDR2 SVGAGI.

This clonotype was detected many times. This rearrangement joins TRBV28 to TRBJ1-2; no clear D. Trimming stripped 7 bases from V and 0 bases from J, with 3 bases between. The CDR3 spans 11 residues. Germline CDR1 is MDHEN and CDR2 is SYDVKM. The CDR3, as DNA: TGTGCCAGCATTTCTAACTATGGCTACACCTTC. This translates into CASISNYGYTF.

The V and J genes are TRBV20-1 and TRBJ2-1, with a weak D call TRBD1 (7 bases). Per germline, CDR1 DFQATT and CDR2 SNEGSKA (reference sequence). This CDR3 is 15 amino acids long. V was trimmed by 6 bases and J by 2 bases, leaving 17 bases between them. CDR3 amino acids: CSATGETGTYNEQFF. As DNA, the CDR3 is TGCAGTGCCACGGGGGAGACAGGGACCTACAATGAGCAGTTCTTC.

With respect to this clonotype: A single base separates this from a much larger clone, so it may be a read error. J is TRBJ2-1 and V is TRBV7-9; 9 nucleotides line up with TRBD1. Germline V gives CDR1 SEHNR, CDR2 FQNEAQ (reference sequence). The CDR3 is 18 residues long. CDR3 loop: CASSLATHRDRDYSEQFF. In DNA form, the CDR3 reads TGTGCCAGCAGCTTAGCGACCCACCGGGACAGGGATTACAGTGAGCAGTTCTTC.

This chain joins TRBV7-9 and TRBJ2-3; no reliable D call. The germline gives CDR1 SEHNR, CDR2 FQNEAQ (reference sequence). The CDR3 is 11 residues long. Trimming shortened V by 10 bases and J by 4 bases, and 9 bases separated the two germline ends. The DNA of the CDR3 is TGTGCCATTACCTCGGCAGATACGCAGTATTTT. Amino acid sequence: CAITSADTQYF.

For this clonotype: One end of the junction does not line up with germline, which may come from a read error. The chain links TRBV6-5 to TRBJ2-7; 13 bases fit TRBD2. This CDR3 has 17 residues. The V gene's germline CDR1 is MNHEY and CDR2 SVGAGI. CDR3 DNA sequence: TGTGCTAGCAGTTACGGGACTAGCGGGGCCCCCTGGGAAGAGCAGTACTTC. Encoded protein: CASSYGTSGAPWEEQYF.

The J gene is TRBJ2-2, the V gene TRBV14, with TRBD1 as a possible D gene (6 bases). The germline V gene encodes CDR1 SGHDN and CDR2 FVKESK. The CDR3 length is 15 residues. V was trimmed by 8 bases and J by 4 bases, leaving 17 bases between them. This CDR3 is CASGPGTSLTGELFF. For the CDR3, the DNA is TGTGCCAGCGGCCCTGGGACATCCCTCACCGGGGAGCTGTTTTTT.

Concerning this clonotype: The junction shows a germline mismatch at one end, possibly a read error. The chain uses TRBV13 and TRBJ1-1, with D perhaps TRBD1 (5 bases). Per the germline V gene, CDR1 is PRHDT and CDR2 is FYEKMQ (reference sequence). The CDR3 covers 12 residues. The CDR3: CVSAWGSTEAFF. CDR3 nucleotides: TGTGTCAGCGCCTGGGGGAGCACTGAAGCTTTCTTT.

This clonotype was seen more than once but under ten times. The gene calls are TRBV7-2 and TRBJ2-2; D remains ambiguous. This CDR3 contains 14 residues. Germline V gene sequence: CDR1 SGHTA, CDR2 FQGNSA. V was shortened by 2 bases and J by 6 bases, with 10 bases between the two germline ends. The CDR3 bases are TGTGCCAGCAGCTTAATGGGGATTGCCGGGGAGCTGTTTTTT. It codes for CASSLMGIAGELFF.

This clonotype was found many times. The CDR3 DNA reads as TGTGCCAGCAGTCAAACAGGGCTTTCTTACAATGAGCAGTTCTTC. Translating it yields CASSQTGLSYNEQFF. The chain joins TRBV6-5 to TRBJ2-1; tentative D call: TRBD1 (6 bases). The CDR3 runs 15 residues. Germline V CDR1 and CDR2: MNHEY, SVGAGI. Trimming took 5 bases from V and 4 from J, leaving 15 bases between them.